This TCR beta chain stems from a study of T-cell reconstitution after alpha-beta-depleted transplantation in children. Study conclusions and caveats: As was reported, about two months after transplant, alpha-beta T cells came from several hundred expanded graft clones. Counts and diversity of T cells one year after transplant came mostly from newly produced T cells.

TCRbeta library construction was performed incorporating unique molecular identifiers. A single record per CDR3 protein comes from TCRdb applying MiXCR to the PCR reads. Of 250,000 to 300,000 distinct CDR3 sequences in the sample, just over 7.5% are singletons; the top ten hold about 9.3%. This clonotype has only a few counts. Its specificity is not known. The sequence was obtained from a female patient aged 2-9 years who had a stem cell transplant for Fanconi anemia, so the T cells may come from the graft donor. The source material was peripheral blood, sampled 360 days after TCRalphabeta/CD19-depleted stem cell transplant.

CDR3 sequence (DNA): TGTGCCAGCAGCTTTGTAGCGGGAGGGGATTGGGCAGATACGCAGTATTTT. It encodes CASSFVAGGDWADTQYF. The chain carries TRBV7-9 and TRBJ2-3; 11 bases align to TRBD2. Germline loops: CDR1 SEHNR, CDR2 FQNEAQ (reference sequence). The CDR3 is 17 residues long. With 3 bases clipped from V and 4 bases from J, the junction kept 9 bases outside the gene matches.